This passage covers 9 T cell receptor beta chains from one sample sequenced in a study of cytomegalovirus exposure and HLA in healthy donors (dated by TCRdb to between 2016 and 2019). The method behind the library was the immunoSEQ multiplex PCR assay. For the multiplex PCR, a mixture combining 60 forward primers for TCR Vbeta segments and 13 reverse primers for TCR Jbeta segments was used. Here the immuneACCESS table is served through TCRdb, limited to in-frame sequences with V and J called. Missing clones are a known gap in these copies; in checked studies unresolved V genes cover under half, and the rest lacks a known reason. The sample has some 200,000 clones on record, about 10% of them singletons. Roughly 1.3% of the sample lies in the top ten. Specimen: PBMCs. Source of these receptors: a woman aged 30 to 39 in good health and CMV-seropositive.

The chain is built from TRBV9 and TRBJ2-3; 7 nucleotides line up with TRBD1. This CDR3 is 14 amino acids long. In germline, CDR1 is SGDLS, CDR2 YYNGEE. Unmatched junction bases numbered 1, after V lost 2 bases and J lost 1 base. The chain's CDR3 is CASSVQGGTDTQYF. Here the CDR3 DNA reads TGTGCCAGCAGCGTTCAGGGGGGCACAGATACGCAGTATTTT.

This clone has a handful of counts. V usage is TRBV14 and J usage is TRBJ1-2; 11 bases line up with TRBD1. V was clipped by 1 base and J by 8 bases; unmatched bases: 6. CDR3 length: 15 amino acids. Germline V lookup: CDR1 SGHDN, CDR2 FVKESK. Here the CDR3 reads CASSQAGQGGGGYTF. CDR3 DNA: TGTGCCAGCAGCCAAGCGGGACAGGGGGGAGGCGGCTACACCTTC. The whole variable domain, filled in from reference TRBV14 and TRBJ1-2, reads EAGVTQFPSHSVIEKGQTVTLRCDPISGHDNLYWYRRVMGKEIKFLLHFVKESKQDESGMPNNRFLAERTGGTYSTLKVQPAELEDSGVYFCASSQAGQGGGGYTFGSGTRLTVV.

This clone has only a few counts. The CDR3 sequence is CASSIIGAYEAFF. CDR3 nucleotides: TGTGCCAGTAGTATAATTGGGGCATACGAGGCTTTCTTT. The gene calls are TRBV19 and TRBJ1-1, with D possibly TRBD1 on 5 matching bases. Germline loops: CDR1 LNHDA, CDR2 SQIVND (reference sequence). V dropped 2 bases and J dropped 11 bases, with 15 bases sitting between them. The length of the CDR3 is 13 residues.

This clone was seen more than once but under ten times. The rearrangement uses TRBV20-1 and TRBJ2-7; TRBD1 might be the D (5 bases). Germline CDR1 and CDR2: DFQATT and SNEGSKA (reference sequence). V lost 3 bases and J lost 6, with 6 bases in between. This CDR3 has 10 residues. The CDR3 spells CSARQGEQYF. CDR3 nucleotides: TGCAGTGCTAGGCAGGGCGAGCAGTACTTC.

This clone was counted a few times. The V and J genes are TRBV6-1 and TRBJ1-5; no definite D call. The ends were cut back, 3 bases at V and 0 bases at J, with 9 bases in the middle. Germline V lookup: CDR1 MNHNS, CDR2 SASEGT. CDR3 length equals 15 residues. DNA of the CDR3: TGTGCCAGCAGTGACCAGACGGGTAGCAATCAGCCCCAGCATTTT. Its translation: CASSDQTGSNQPQHF.

This clone has just a few counts. One end of the junction varies from germline; a read error may be responsible. The chain recombines TRBV29-1 with TRBJ2-2; D is possibly TRBD2 (5 bases). This CDR3 spans 15 amino acids. CDR1 and CDR2 (germline): SQVTM, ANQGSEA. The CDR3 loop is CSVPKTPQGTGEMFF. CDR3 sequence (DNA): TGCAGCGTTCCTAAGACACCCCAAGGAACCGGGGAGATGTTTTTC.

The J gene is TRBJ2-7, the V gene TRBV10-3, with 10 bases lining up with TRBD2. This CDR3 has 15 amino acids. CDR1 is ENHRY and CDR2 is SYGVKD in the germline V gene. J lost 3 bases, V lost 4 bases, and 6 bases had no gene match. This CDR3 reads CAISGTSGTFYEQYF. CDR3 nucleotides: TGTGCCATCAGTGGAACTAGCGGGACTTTCTACGAGCAGTACTTC.

In regard to this clone: Other DNA sequences from this sample encode an identical CDR3 as well. The chain joins TRBV5-1 to TRBJ2-3; D call uncertain. The CDR3 contains 12 residues. Trimming stripped 4 bases from V and 2 bases from J, with 5 bases between. CDR1 is SGHRS, CDR2 YFSETQ, per germline. The CDR3 here is CASSLYTDTQYF. The CDR3, as DNA: TGCGCCAGCAGCCTCTACACAGATACGCAGTATTTT. Based on the CDR3 plus reference TRBV5-1 and TRBJ2-3, the full variable domain is KAGVTQTPRYLIKTRGQQVTLSCSPISGHRSVSWYQQTPGQGLQFLFEYFSETQRNKGNFPGRFSGRQFSNSRSEMNVSTLELGDSALYLCASSLYTDTQYFGPGTRLTVL.

This clone was found a few times. V is TRBV10-3 and J is TRBJ1-2; 10 bases fit TRBD1. Germline loops: CDR1 ENHRY, CDR2 SYGVKD. CDR3 length: 15 amino acids. With 0 bases clipped from V and 8 bases from J, the junction kept 6 bases outside the gene matches. CDR3 DNA: TGTGCCATCAGTGAGTCGACAGGGGGCTTCAGGGGCTACACCTTC. The encoded protein is CAISESTGGFRGYTF.